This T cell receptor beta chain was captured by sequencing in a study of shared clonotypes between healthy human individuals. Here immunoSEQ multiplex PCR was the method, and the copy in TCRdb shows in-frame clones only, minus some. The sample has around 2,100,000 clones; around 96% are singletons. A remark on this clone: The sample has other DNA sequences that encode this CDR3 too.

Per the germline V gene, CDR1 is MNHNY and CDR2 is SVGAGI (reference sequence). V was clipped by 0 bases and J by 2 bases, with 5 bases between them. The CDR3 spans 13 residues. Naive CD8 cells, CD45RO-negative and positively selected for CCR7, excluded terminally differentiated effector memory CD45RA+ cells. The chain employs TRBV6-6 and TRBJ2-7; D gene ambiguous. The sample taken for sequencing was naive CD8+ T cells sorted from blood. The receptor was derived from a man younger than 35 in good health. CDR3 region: CASSYSHTYEQYF. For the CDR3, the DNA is TGTGCCAGCAGTTACTCCCATACCTACGAGCAGTACTTC.